The next 27 T cell receptor beta chains were all read from a single sample in a study of T cell clonality in common variable immunodeficiency (dated by TCRdb to the mid-2010s). Library creation used the immunoSEQ multiplex PCR assay. In TCRdb, the immuneACCESS table is reduced to in-frame sequences with V and J assigned. These tables do not hold every clone; where another copy was compared, an unresolved V gene accounts for under half, and the others remain unexplained. This sample holds about 52,000 clones in total, without any singletons. The ten largest clones take up roughly 2% of the sample. Sequencing was performed on peripheral blood mononuclear cells. The source is a person aged 18 to 70 in good health.

Only a few counts were recorded for this clone. The CDR3 goes on 3 residues after the read ends, and that part is filled in from the germline J gene. This chain connects TRBV5-1 to TRBJ2-1, with TRBD1 matching 7 bases. Germline V gives CDR1 SGHRS, CDR2 YFSETQ. The CDR3 runs 13 residues. The junction had 3 bases not matched to a gene; V was cut back by 6 bases and J by 3 bases. The CDR3 here is CASNPGGYNEQFF. The covered CDR3 bases are TGCGCCAGCAATCCAGGGGGCTACAATGAG.

This clone appeared many times. The missing CDR3 end, 3 residues past where the read stops, is filled in from the germline J gene. This rearrangement joins TRBV6-1 to TRBJ2-2; D perhaps matches TRBD2 (6 bases). The germline CDR1 and CDR2 sequences are MNHNS and SASEGT. The CDR3 has 15 residues. Trimming took off 2 bases at V and 1 base at J, with 8 bases between the two ends. This chain's CDR3 is CASSEPSENTGELFF. Partial CDR3 DNA: TGTGCCAGCAGTGAACCTAGCGAGAACACCGGGGAG.

This clone was seen ten or more times. The DNA ends 3 residues before the CDR3 does, and the rest of the CDR3 is filled in from the germline J gene. This chain links TRBV6-2 or TRBV6-3 with TRBJ2-7; no firm D call. The CDR3 spans 12 residues. CDR1 MNHEY and CDR2 SVGEGT come from the germline V gene. V was trimmed by 6 bases and J by 2 bases, leaving 8 bases between them. The CDR3 sequence: CASRAQTYEQYF. The DNA read from the CDR3 is TGTGCCAGCAGGGCACAAACCTACGAG.

This clone was found many times. The sequenced fragment ends 3 residues before the CDR3 boundary, so the rest is inferred from the germline J gene. The rearrangement joins TRBV9 to TRBJ2-3; 10 bases are a match to TRBD2. From germline, CDR1 is SGDLS and CDR2 YYNGEE. The trim removed 2 bases at V and 3 bases at J, leaving 9 bases unmatched. There are 17 residues in the CDR3. The part of the CDR3 DNA that was read is TGTGCCAGCAGCGTTCCCCAAGCGGGGGGGTCAACAGATACG. Amino acid sequence: CASSVPQAGGSTDT. The entire CDR3 reads CASSVPQAGGSTDTQYF.

This clone was seen many times. The read terminates 3 residues before the CDR3 end, so the remaining end is supplied by the germline J gene. V gene TRBV4-1 combines with J gene TRBJ2-1; the match to TRBD2 covers 8 bases. This CDR3 has 17 residues. Unmatched junction bases numbered 8, after V lost 0 bases and J lost 4 bases. Germline V gene lookup returns CDR1 MGHRA and CDR2 YSYEKL. CDR3 sequence: CASSQEWASGLYNEQFF. The part of the CDR3 DNA that was read is TGCGCCAGCAGCCAAGAATGGGCTAGCGGGCTATACAATGAG.

This clone has a handful of counts. The read falls 3 residues short of the CDR3 end, and the missing part is taken from the germline J gene. The genes are TRBV11-1 and TRBJ2-7; 7 bases are a match to TRBD1. V lost 6 bases to trimming and J lost 5 bases; unmatched junction nucleotides: 10. Germline V CDR1 and CDR2: SGHAT, FQDESV (reference sequence). The CDR3 has 14 amino acids. Partial CDR3 DNA: TGTGCCAGCAGTCTAAGACAGGGTAGCCACGAG. Encoded protein: CASSLRQGSHE. The CDR3, in full, reads CASSLRQGSHEQYF.

There are many counts of this clone. The read falls 3 residues short of the CDR3 end, and the missing part is taken from the germline J gene. The chain combines TRBV5-4 with TRBJ2-7; D perhaps matches TRBD1 (5 bases). From germline, CDR1 is SGHNT and CDR2 YYREEE (reference sequence). This CDR3 is built from 13 residues. V shed 0 bases and J shed 3 bases, with 7 bases lying between them. CDR3 in amino acids: CASSLGRDYEQYF. Partial CDR3 DNA: TGTGCCAGCAGCTTGGGCAGGGACTACGAG. The full variable domain, in which reference TRBV5-4 and TRBJ2-7 provide the parts outside the CDR3, is ETGVTQSPTHLIKTRGQQVTLRCSSQSGHNTVSWYQQALGQGPQFIFQYYREEENGRGNFPPRFSGLQFPNYSSELNVNALELDDSALYLCASSLGRDYEQYFGPGTRLTVT.

This clone was seen repeatedly, ten times or more. The read terminates 3 residues ahead of where the CDR3 ends, so the germline J gene completes it. V and J are TRBV20-1 and TRBJ2-2; TRBD2 matches at 14 bases. Germline CDR1 and CDR2: DFQATT and SNEGSKA (reference sequence). The CDR3 runs to 19 residues. After removal of 0 bases from V and 0 bases from J, the junction contained 6 bases not matched to a gene. The CDR3 bases that were read are TGCAGTGCTAGAGATCCGGGGACTAGCGGGGGCGCGAACACCGGGGAG. Residues: CSARDPGTSGGANTGE. The full-length CDR3 reads as CSARDPGTSGGANTGELFF.

This clone was observed at least ten times. The read finishes 3 residues shy of the CDR3 end, and the germline J gene is used to complete it. This chain uses TRBV19 with TRBJ1-2; 8 bases map to TRBD1. CDR3 length: 16 residues. Germline CDR1 LNHDA, CDR2 SQIVND (reference sequence). The sequenced CDR3 bases are TGTGCCAGTAGTACCGGGACAGGAGTCCGTCGAGGGGGC. Protein: CASSTGTGVRRGG. The CDR3 reads in full as CASSTGTGVRRGGYTF.

This clone was counted many times. Coverage ceases 3 residues before the CDR3 finishes, and the germline J gene fills in the end. The chain joins TRBV7-9 to TRBJ2-4; a weak D match, TRBD2 (6 bases). The V gene's germline CDR1 is SEHNR and CDR2 FQNEAQ (reference sequence). The CDR3 length is 14 residues. V was clipped by 5 bases and J by 6 bases, with 14 bases between them. This CDR3 reads CASSTAGGINIQYF. The CDR3 bases that were read are TGTGCCAGCAGCACTGCTGGCGGGATAAACATT.

This clone was seen repeatedly, ten times or more. The read ends 3 residues early relative to the CDR3; the germline J gene fills the gap. The chain recombines TRBV9 with TRBJ2-7, with 7 bases that match TRBD1. Germline lookup yields CDR1 SGDLS and CDR2 YYNGEE. V lost 4 bases to trimming and J lost 2 bases; unmatched junction nucleotides: 9. The CDR3 length is 15 residues. The sequenced part of the CDR3 DNA is TGTGCCAGCAGCCCCCAGACAGGGTTGGCCTACGAG. Translated: CASSPQTGLAYE. The complete CDR3 protein is CASSPQTGLAYEQYF. The full variable domain, in which reference TRBV9 and TRBJ2-7 provide the parts outside the CDR3, is DSGVTQTPKHLITATGQRVTLRCSPRSGDLSVYWYQQSLDQGLQFLIQYYNGEERAKGNILERFSAQQFPDLHSELNLSSLELGDSALYFCASSPQTGLAYEQYFGPGTRLTVT.

This clone was observed many times. The CDR3 end falls 3 residues outside the read, so it is completed with the germline J gene. The V call is TRBV6-1, the J call TRBJ1-1; unclear D gene. Trimming took off 1 base at V and 1 base at J, with 10 bases between the two ends. This CDR3 region has 15 residues. The germline V gene has CDR1 MNHNS and CDR2 SASEGT. CDR3 protein: CASSEERPGNTEAFF. The sequenced CDR3 bases are TGTGCCAGCAGTGAAGAGAGGCCGGGGAACACTGAA.

The sample holds many counts of this clone. From the germline J gene comes the end of the CDR3, since the read stops 3 residues before it. The chain links TRBV5-1 to TRBJ2-3; TRBD2 aligns across 7 bases. The CDR3 loop spans 16 amino acids. V was clipped by 3 bases and J by 0 bases; unmatched bases: 7. Germline V gives CDR1 SGHRS, CDR2 YFSETQ. CDR3 DNA (partial): TGCGCCAGCAGCTGGGTTCTAGCGGAAAGCACAGATACG. Amino acid sequence: CASSWVLAESTDT. The whole CDR3 sequence is CASSWVLAESTDTQYF. Full variable domain (outside the CDR3, taken from reference TRBV5-1 and TRBJ2-3): KAGVTQTPRYLIKTRGQQVTLSCSPISGHRSVSWYQQTPGQGLQFLFEYFSETQRNKGNFPGRFSGRQFSNSRSEMNVSTLELGDSALYLCASSWVLAESTDTQYFGPGTRLTVL.

About this clone: The read ends 3 residues before the CDR3 terminus; that terminus is restored from the germline J gene. The chain combines TRBV11-2 with TRBJ1-2, with D perhaps matching TRBD1 (5 bases). CDR1 and CDR2 from the germline V gene are SGHAT and FQNNGV. Trimming removed 7 bases from V and 7 bases from J, with 16 bases in between. This CDR3 comprises 13 residues. CDR3 sequence: CASTRQRGAGYTF. The CDR3 DNA, read in part, is TGTGCCAGCACACGTCAGAGGGGAGCTGGC.

This clone was seen repeatedly, ten times or more. The read ends 3 residues shy of where the CDR3 ends; the end is completed using the germline J gene. This chain links TRBV20-1 with TRBJ1-5; 10 positions match TRBD1. J lost 6 bases, V lost 2 bases, and 13 bases had no gene match. This CDR3 contains 17 residues. Germline V gene sequence: CDR1 DFQATT, CDR2 SNEGSKA (reference sequence). The CDR3 sequence: CSARSRGDRGLPQPQHF. The CDR3 DNA, read in part, is TGCAGTGCTAGAAGTCGGGGAGACAGGGGGCTCCCTCAGCCC.

This clone was counted many times. The sequence runs out 3 residues before the end of the CDR3; the remainder is reconstructed from the germline J gene. The chain joins TRBV7-2 to TRBJ2-1; D not resolved. Per germline, CDR1 SGHTA and CDR2 FQGNSA. This CDR3 has 13 amino acids. Trimming cost V 5 bases and J 8 bases, with 13 bases left between them. The part of the CDR3 DNA that was read is TGTGCCAGCAGCCCGGAAGCAGGTGATGAG. This encodes CASSPEAGDE. The entire CDR3 is CASSPEAGDEQFF.

Turning to this clone: The sequence runs out 3 residues before the end of the CDR3; the remainder is reconstructed from the germline J gene. The V call is TRBV18, the J call TRBJ2-3; TRBD2 aligns across 14 bases. This CDR3 comprises 19 residues. CDR1 and CDR2 from the germline V gene are KGHSH and LQKENI. CDR3 protein: CASSPIGLAGGYNQETQYF. CDR3 DNA (partial): TGTGCCAGCTCACCAATAGGACTAGCGGGAGGTTATAACCAAGAGACG.

This clone was detected ten times or more. The read ends 3 residues shy of where the CDR3 ends; the end is completed using the germline J gene. This chain uses TRBV5-1 with TRBJ2-5, with D hard to call. This CDR3 contains 13 residues. CDR1 is SGHRS, CDR2 YFSETQ, per germline. V lost 4 bases and J lost 1, with 8 bases in between. The sequenced part of the CDR3 DNA is TGCGCCAGCAGCCCCGTAATCCAAGAGACC. The encoded protein is CASSPVIQET. The complete CDR3 reads CASSPVIQETQYF.

In its sample, this clone was seen many times. The missing CDR3 end, 3 residues past where the read stops, is filled in from the germline J gene. J is TRBJ1-6 and V is TRBV5-1, with 7 bases lining up with TRBD1. CDR3 length: 14 amino acids. Germline assignment: CDR1 SGHRS and CDR2 YFSETQ. The junction had 7 bases not matched to a gene; V was cut back by 5 bases and J by 8 bases. CDR3 in amino acids: CASREGGGDSPLHF. The CDR3 bases that were read are TGCGCCAGCAGAGAAGGGGGCGGCGATTCACCC.

This clone was counted at least ten times. The CDR3 goes on 3 residues after the read ends, and that part is filled in from the germline J gene. This rearrangement joins TRBV7-2 to TRBJ1-2; D might be TRBD1 (6 bases). The CDR3 extends over 14 amino acids. Per the germline V gene, CDR1 is SGHTA and CDR2 is FQGNSA. The CDR3 loop reads CASSFGQGSYDYTF. CDR3 bases read: TGTGCCAGCAGCTTCGGGCAGGGGTCCTACGAC.

This clone was detected ten times or more. The junction departs from the called germline gene at one end, perhaps through a read error. The read ends 3 residues shy of where the CDR3 ends; the end is completed using the germline J gene. The chain is built from TRBV4-2 and TRBJ1-5; D unclear. Germline V gives CDR1 LGHNA, CDR2 YNFKEQ. This CDR3 has 16 residues. The CDR3 bases that were read are TGCGCCAGCAGCCAAGATCTCTCAGCGACCAATCAGCCC. Translated, it gives CASSQDLSATNQP. The entire CDR3 protein is CASSQDLSATNQPQHF.

This clone has at least ten counts. The CDR3 end lies 3 residues beyond the end of the read and is filled in from the germline J gene. The chain couples TRBV18 to TRBJ2-3; D remains unclear. The germline CDR1 and CDR2 sequences are KGHSH and LQKENI. The CDR3 loop spans 12 amino acids. The sequenced CDR3 bases are TGTGCCAGCTCACCCGTACAAGAGACG. Amino acids: CASSPVQET. The entire CDR3 is CASSPVQETQYF. The full variable domain, with the rest looked up from reference TRBV18 and TRBJ2-3, is NAGVMQNPRHLVRRRGQEARLRCSPMKGHSHVYWYRQLPEEGLKFMVYLQKENIIDESGMPKERFSAEFPKEGPSILRIQQVVRGDSAAYFCASSPVQETQYFGPGTRLTVL.

This clone has a count of ten or more. The read comes to an end 3 residues before the CDR3 does, leaving the germline J gene to fill in the end. The genes are TRBV10-3 and TRBJ2-1; no definite D call. The CDR3 is 15 amino acids. The V end was cut by 0 bases, the J end by 7 bases, with 13 bases between. CDR1 ENHRY and CDR2 SYGVKD come from the germline V gene. CDR3 region: CAISESPTRRNEQFF. The sequenced CDR3 bases are TGTGCCATCAGTGAGTCTCCAACGCGGAGAAATGAG.

This clone has just a few counts. Coverage ceases 3 residues before the CDR3 finishes, and the germline J gene fills in the end. The rearrangement links TRBV19 to TRBJ1-5, with 7 bases matching TRBD1. This CDR3 has 15 residues. The V gene end was trimmed by 5 bases and the J gene end by 1 base; junction bases not matched to a gene: 5. Per the germline V gene, CDR1 is LNHDA and CDR2 is SQIVND (reference sequence). The CDR3 sequence is CASSLGRGSNQPQHF. CDR3 DNA (partial): TGTGCCAGTAGTTTGGGCAGGGGGAGCAATCAGCCC.

A word on this clone: The read ends 3 residues early relative to the CDR3; the germline J gene fills the gap. The chain employs TRBV11-2 and TRBJ2-7; 7 bases match TRBD1. The CDR3 is 15 amino acids. Germline V lookup: CDR1 SGHAT, CDR2 FQNNGV. Unmatched junction bases numbered 11, after V lost 4 bases and J lost 5 bases. The sequenced part of the CDR3 DNA is TGTGCCAGCAGCTGGCGAGACAGGGTGATACACGAG. Translation gives CASSWRDRVIHE. The whole CDR3 protein reads CASSWRDRVIHEQYF.

Notes on this clone: The CDR3 end is not reached by the read, which stops 3 residues before it; the germline J gene fills it in. This chain uses TRBV5-6 with TRBJ2-3; the D gene is possibly TRBD1 (5 bases). The germline gives CDR1 SGHDT, CDR2 YYEEEE. The CDR3 spans 14 residues. Trimming stripped 4 bases from V and 4 bases from J, with 13 bases between. The sequenced CDR3 bases are TGTGCCAGCAGCCCCTTTAGGGGATCAGATACG. This gives the protein CASSPFRGSDT. The whole CDR3 region reads CASSPFRGSDTQYF.

As to this clone: The read falls 3 residues short of the CDR3 end, and the missing part is taken from the germline J gene. The V gene is TRBV2, the J gene TRBJ1-2; D is unclear. This CDR3 is built from 14 residues. Germline V gene lookup returns CDR1 SNHLY and CDR2 FYNNEI. The part of the CDR3 DNA that was read is TGTGCCAGCAGTGAATTTAGGCGAGCGGAAGGC. Encoded protein: CASSEFRRAEG. The whole CDR3 protein reads CASSEFRRAEGYTF. Full variable domain (rest looked up from reference TRBV2 and TRBJ1-2): EPEVTQTPSHQVTQMGQEVILRCVPISNHLYFYWYRQILGQKVEFLVSFYNNEISEKSEIFDDQFSVERPDGSNFTLKIRSTKLEDSAMYFCASSEFRRAEGYTFGSGTRLTVV.